This T cell receptor beta chain is drawn from a study of cytomegalovirus exposure and HLA in healthy donors. Study-wide results and limits: A list of 150 to 200 TCR beta chains associated with cytomegalovirus was given. In a later analysis, an Asian-associated ancestry cluster reportedly showed fewer N-insertions than the 666-donor mean.

The CDR3 length is 15 residues. Germline CDR1 and CDR2: MDHEN and SYDVKM. Germline trimming cut 6 bases from V and 0 bases from J; bases unmatched to any gene: 2. In the case of this clone: The target antigen is unknown.

The PCR used 60 Vbeta and 13 Jbeta primers. The authors' processing: Tens of millions of unique TCR beta chains, roughly 11 million shared, were counted in a later analysis. Assay used: immunoSEQ multiplex PCR; TCRdb lists only in-frame clones, some missing. Clone size and V and J calls were adopted from that table, with D and trimming inferred from the DNA. The data hold 100,000 or so clones, with 70% to 85% observed a single time. Sequenced sample: PBMCs. This chain joins TRBV28 and TRBJ2-2; 9 bases are a match to TRBD1. The receptor's source is a man in his forties in good health and CMV-seropositive. The CDR3 nucleotides are TGTGCCAGCAGACGACAGGGGGCGAACACCGGGGAGCTGTTTTTT. Translated: CASRRQGANTGELFF.